The source of this TCR beta chain is a study of blood T cell repertoires in COVID-19. This clone has just a few counts. V shed 0 bases and J shed 4 bases, with 10 bases lying between them. Germline loops: CDR1 WNHNN, CDR2 SYGVQD (reference sequence). The CDR3 totals 15 residues. This table comes from immunoSEQ multiplex PCR, and its TCRdb copy is limited to in-frame clones, with some not included. This table has some 170,000 clones, around 74% appearing once. The sample was peripheral blood. This receptor was identified in a man in his 70s with acute or convalescent COVID-19. J is TRBJ2-1 and V is TRBV10-1; D call uncertain. CDR3 protein: CASSESRDPYNEQFF. DNA for the CDR3: TGCGCCAGCAGTGAGTCCCGAGATCCTTACAATGAGCAGTTCTTC.